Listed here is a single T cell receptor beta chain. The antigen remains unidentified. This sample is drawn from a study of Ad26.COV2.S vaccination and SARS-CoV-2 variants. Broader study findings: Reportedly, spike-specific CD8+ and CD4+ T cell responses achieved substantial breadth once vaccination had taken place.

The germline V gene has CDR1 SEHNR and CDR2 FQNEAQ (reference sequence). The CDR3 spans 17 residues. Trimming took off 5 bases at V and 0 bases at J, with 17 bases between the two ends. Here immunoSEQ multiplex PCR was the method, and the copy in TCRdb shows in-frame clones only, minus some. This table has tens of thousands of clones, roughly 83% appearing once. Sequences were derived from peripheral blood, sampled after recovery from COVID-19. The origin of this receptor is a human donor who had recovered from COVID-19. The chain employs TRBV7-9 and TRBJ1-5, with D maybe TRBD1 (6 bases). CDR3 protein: CASSPQGGEYSNQPQHF. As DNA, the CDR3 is TGTGCCAGCAGCCCACAAGGGGGGGAATATAGCAATCAGCCCCAGCATTTT.